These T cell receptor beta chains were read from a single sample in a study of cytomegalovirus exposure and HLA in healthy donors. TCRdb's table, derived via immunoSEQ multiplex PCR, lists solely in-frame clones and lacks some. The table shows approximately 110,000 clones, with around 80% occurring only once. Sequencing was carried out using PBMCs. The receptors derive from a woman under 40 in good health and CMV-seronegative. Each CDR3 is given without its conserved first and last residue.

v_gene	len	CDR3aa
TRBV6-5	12	ASSYRVGNQPQH
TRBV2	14	ASRQTGTGGSYEQY
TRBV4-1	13	ASSQDAGRGWERV
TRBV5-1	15	ASSSGGRDHYNSPLH
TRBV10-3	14	AIRRQDSQGNTEAF
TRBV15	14	ATSRDRPVGTDTQY
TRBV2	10	ASSQDSYEQY
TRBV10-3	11	AIRHSHNSPLH
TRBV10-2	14	ASRDRAGLRTDTQY
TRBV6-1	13	ASSEYRQATGTQY
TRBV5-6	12	ASSFAGAKNIQY
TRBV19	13	ASNINWGGNYGYT
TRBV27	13	ASRPPRGQTGELF
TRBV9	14	ASSVESSVGRYGYT
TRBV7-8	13	ASSLEMSYTDTQY
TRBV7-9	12	AISDSRGNQPQH
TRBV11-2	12	ASSPRQGAYEQY
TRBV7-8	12	ASSEGLSGNTIY
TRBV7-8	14	ASRPMRTGRSDTQY
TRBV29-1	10	SVGISQETQY
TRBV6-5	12	ASSYSSTQETQY
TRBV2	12	ASRGLQATEKLF
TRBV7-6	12	ASSPGYYNSPLH
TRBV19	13	ASSIVAGGTDTQY
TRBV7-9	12	ASSLVGRNNEQF
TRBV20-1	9	SVYFDTEAF
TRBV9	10	ASSTPPDTQY
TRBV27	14	ASSPYRGRGNTEAF
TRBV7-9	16	ASSSAGTGVVSYNEQF
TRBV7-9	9	ASGEYYEQY
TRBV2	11	ATRDRGAHGYT
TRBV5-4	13	ASSSSHRGDTEAF
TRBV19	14	ASSIGTRGTTDTQY
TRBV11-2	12	ASSFDRGLYEQY
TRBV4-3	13	ASSQGVTGNTEAF
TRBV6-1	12	ASSDTYSTRELF
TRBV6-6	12	ASTYGTENQPQH
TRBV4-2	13	ASSQSSGVNYEQY
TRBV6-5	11	ASSWDKNYGYT
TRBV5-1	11	ASSSQLNYGYT
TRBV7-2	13	ASSLAGLAGGEQF
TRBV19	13	ASSIVAGGKNIQY
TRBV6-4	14	ASSDSLAGDHNEQF